This entry features one TCR beta chain sequence. This entry comes from a study of blood T cell repertoires in COVID-19. Study details: Sites in the United States, Italy and Spain provided acute and convalescent COVID-19 samples. T cells, B-cell-depleted T cells, or PBMCs provided the cDNA or gDNA that served as material.

Per the original methods: Quantification of nucleated cells was approximated via reference gene primer amplification. The repertoire was sequenced with immunoSEQ multiplex PCR; TCRdb's copy has only in-frame clones and lacks some. For V, J and clone size, that table is used; D and trimming come from the DNA. This sample yields under 300,000 clones, of which approximately 89% are seen a single time; about 4.6% belongs to the top ten. This TCR derives from a woman aged 40-49 years who had recovered from COVID-19. The sequenced sample was peripheral blood.

The CDR3 protein is CASSMEGQYGNQPQHF. CDR3 coding DNA: TGTGCCAGCAGTATGGAGGGGCAATACGGCAATCAGCCCCAGCATTTT. V usage is TRBV6-6 and J usage is TRBJ1-5; perhaps TRBD1 as D (5 bases). The CDR3 sequence is 16 residues long. In germline, CDR1 is MNHNY, CDR2 SVGAGI (reference sequence). The germline V and J ends were trimmed by 5 bases and 2 bases, with 16 bases remaining between them.